This T cell receptor (beta chain) was sequenced in a study of T cell repertoires in aging, cancer and after chemotherapy. Overall study: Pre- and post-chemotherapy samples were paired from glioblastoma patients treated with temozolomide-based therapy. Findings of the study overall: Healthy donors lost TCR diversity with age mainly through richness, cancer patients through richness and evenness.

There are 15 residues in the CDR3. Germline-derived CDR1 and CDR2 are SGHRS and YFSETQ. V dropped 0 bases and J dropped 2 bases, with 11 bases sitting between them. TRB rearrangements spanning V, D and J were amplified using mixed TRB-A/B primers. Via MiXCR, TCRdb re-called the multiplex PCR reads, giving one row per CDR3 protein. The table includes roughly 2,300 distinct CDR3 sequences, under 30% detected once. This clonotype was recorded once. Its antigen is not identified. TCR beta rearrangements were amplified from peripheral blood genomic DNA. The sample consisted of blood. The gene calls are TRBV5-1 and TRBJ1-1; a weak D match, TRBD1 (6 bases). The origin of this receptor is a human donor with a solid tumor. The CDR3 region is CASSLVLGGNTEAFF. DNA for the CDR3: TGCGCCAGCAGCTTGGTATTAGGGGGTAACACTGAAGCTTTCTTT.